This T cell receptor (beta chain) was identified in a study of blood T cell repertoires in COVID-19. Using immunoSEQ multiplex PCR, the repertoire was profiled, and TCRdb retains in-frame clones only, with some absent. Altogether 300,000 to 350,000 clones are present, 80% to 95% being singletons, with the ten largest covering roughly 7.3%. This CDR3 has 17 residues. The ends lost 1 base at V and 8 bases at J; junction bases unmatched: 16. The germline CDR1 and CDR2 sequences are GTSNPN and SVGIG (reference sequence). This TCR derives from a woman between 25 and 40 years old with COVID-19, enrolled during active disease. Sequencing was performed on peripheral blood. This chain links TRBV30 with TRBJ2-1, with 8 bases aligning to TRBD1. The CDR3 region is CAWSGGATGVIGDEQFF. The CDR3 bases are TGTGCCTGGAGTGGGGGGGCGACAGGGGTAATTGGCGATGAGCAGTTCTTC.